The clone carrying this TCR beta chain was counted only a few times. The sample originates from a study of blood T cell repertoires in COVID-19. Study summary: Samples taken during acute and convalescent COVID-19 were collected in the United States, Italy and Spain. In each case, the material was cDNA or gDNA derived from T cells, B-cell-depleted T cells, or PBMCs.

In the source study's methods: Quantification of nucleated cells was approximated via reference gene primer amplification. This table comes from immunoSEQ multiplex PCR, and its TCRdb copy is limited to in-frame clones, with some not included. For V, J and clone size, that table is used; D and trimming come from the DNA. In the table there are tens of thousands of clones, more than 85% of which are singletons. V shed 0 bases and J shed 4 bases, with 12 bases lying between them. Per germline, CDR1 SGHTA and CDR2 FQGTGA. CDR3 length: 15 residues. The chain links TRBV7-3 to TRBJ2-5; D uncertain. This clonotype was sampled from a woman aged 70-85 years with active COVID-19. Sequenced input: peripheral blood. The chain's CDR3 is CASSLTNSRGETQYF. DNA of the CDR3: TGTGCCAGCAGCTTAACAAATTCGAGAGGAGAGACCCAGTACTTC.